This TCR beta chain was captured by sequencing in a study of PD-L1 blockade in urothelial cancer. Per patient, between 1 and 8 samples were collected at pretreatment and on-treatment time points. Assay: immunoSEQ multiplex PCR; the TCRdb copy retains only in-frame clones and omits some. In the table there are about 51,000 clones, about 86% of which are singletons. This sample comprised PBMCs, obtained around atezolizumab (anti-PD-L1) treatment. The clonotype originates from a man aged 55 to 69 with urothelial cancer.

The CDR3 loop is CASKPGQGTYNEQFF. As DNA, the CDR3 is TGTGCCAGCAAACCGGGACAGGGGACCTACAATGAGCAGTTCTTC. This sequence joins TRBV2 and TRBJ2-1; 10 positions agree with TRBD1. Germline V gene sequence: CDR1 SNHLY, CDR2 FYNNEI. The CDR3 sequence is 15 residues long. V gave up 7 bases and J gave up 2 bases; unmatched junction bases: 5.